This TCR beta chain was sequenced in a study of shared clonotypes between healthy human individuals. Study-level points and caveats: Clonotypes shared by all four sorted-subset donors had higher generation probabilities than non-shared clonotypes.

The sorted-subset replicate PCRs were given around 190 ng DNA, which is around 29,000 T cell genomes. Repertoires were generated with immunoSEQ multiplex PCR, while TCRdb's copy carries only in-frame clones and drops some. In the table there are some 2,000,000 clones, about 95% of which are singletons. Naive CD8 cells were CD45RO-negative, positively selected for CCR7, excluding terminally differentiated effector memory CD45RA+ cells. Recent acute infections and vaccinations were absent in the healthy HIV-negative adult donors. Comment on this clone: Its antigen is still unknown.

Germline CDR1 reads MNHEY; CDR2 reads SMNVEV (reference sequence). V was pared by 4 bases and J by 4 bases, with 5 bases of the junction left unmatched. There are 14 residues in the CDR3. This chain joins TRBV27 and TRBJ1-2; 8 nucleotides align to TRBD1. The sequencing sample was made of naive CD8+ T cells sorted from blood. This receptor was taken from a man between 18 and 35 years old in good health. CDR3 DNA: TGTGCCAGCAGTTCCTTAGACAGGGGCTATGGCTACACCTTC. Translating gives CASSSLDRGYGYTF.